This T cell receptor (beta chain) originates from a study of T cells in narcolepsy. The CDR3 runs to 15 residues. V shed 3 bases and J shed 6 bases, with 17 bases lying between them. The germline CDR1 and CDR2 sequences are LNHDA and SQIVND (reference sequence). Using immunoSEQ multiplex PCR, the repertoire was profiled, and TCRdb retains in-frame clones only, with some absent. The data hold 30,000 to 35,000 clones, with 80% to 85% observed a single time. This receptor was identified in a human donor with narcolepsy. This rearrangement joins TRBV19 to TRBJ2-5; D might be TRBD1 (5 bases). Sequences were obtained from CD45RA- memory CD4+ T cells from PBMCs. In DNA, the CDR3 is TGTGCCAGTAGTATCGGCAGGGAATCAGTACAGACCCAGTACTTC. Amino acids: CASSIGRESVQTQYF. Full variable domain (rest looked up from reference TRBV19 and TRBJ2-5): DGGITQSPKYLFRKEGQNVTLSCEQNLNHDAMYWYRQDPGQGLRLIYYSQIVNDFQKGDIAEGYSVSREKKESFPLTVTSAQKNPTAFYLCASSIGRESVQTQYFGPGTRLLVL.